The next 24 T cell receptor beta chains were all read from a single sample in a study of CD8+ T cells in alopecia areata. The authors extracted RNA and reverse transcribed it into cDNA as the sequencing template. Produced via immunoSEQ multiplex PCR; TCRdb's table is partial and in-frame only. Of 140,000 to 150,000 clones in the sample, roughly 50% are singletons; the top ten hold 6% to 7%. The material sequenced was CD4+ T cells sorted from blood. These receptors all come from a human donor with alopecia areata.

The chain recombines TRBV5-1 with TRBJ2-7, with TRBD1 matching 8 bases. The CDR3 runs to 15 residues. Germline assignment: CDR1 SGHRS and CDR2 YFSETQ. Germline trimming cut 3 bases from V and 6 bases from J; bases unmatched to any gene: 11. CDR3 in DNA: TGCGCCAGCAGCTCAGACCGGGACAGGTTTCGCGAGCAGTACTTC. Protein: CASSSDRDRFREQYF.

The V gene is TRBV5-1, the J gene TRBJ2-3; D is unresolved. This CDR3 spans 13 amino acids. V dropped 0 bases and J dropped 0 bases, with 2 bases sitting between them. The V gene's germline CDR1 is SGHRS and CDR2 YFSETQ. In DNA form, the CDR3 reads TGCGCCAGCAGCTTGGCGAGCACAGATACGCAGTATTTT. Its protein is CASSLASTDTQYF.

V usage is TRBV18 and J usage is TRBJ2-3; D unclear. This CDR3 is 14 amino acids long. V dropped 3 bases and J dropped 0 bases, with 7 bases sitting between them. CDR1 and CDR2 (germline): KGHSH, LQKENI. In DNA, the CDR3 is TGTGCCAGCTCACCTCTTCGGAGCACAGATACGCAGTATTTT. It codes for CASSPLRSTDTQYF.

In this sample, this clone turned up a few times. This chain uses TRBV29-1 with TRBJ2-6, with D unclear. Germline CDR1 and CDR2: SQVTM and ANQGSEA. Trimming shortened V by 6 bases and J by 1 base, and 13 bases separated the two germline ends. The CDR3 runs 15 residues. As DNA, the CDR3 is TGCAGCGTACGGAATCCGCATTCTGGGGCCAACGTCCTGACTTTC. It yields the protein CSVRNPHSGANVLTF.

The chain couples TRBV27 to TRBJ2-1; weak D call: TRBD2 (6 bases). Germline CDR1 and CDR2: MNHEY and SMNVEV (reference sequence). V dropped 2 bases and J dropped 5 bases, with 13 bases sitting between them. CDR3 size: 15 residues. The CDR3 region has the DNA TGTGCCAGCAGTTTAGTGGCGGGATCCAACAATGAGCAGTTCTTC. It codes for CASSLVAGSNNEQFF.

DNA of the CDR3: TGTGCCAGCAGCTTAGCCAGTTTCGGCACTGAAGCTTTCTTT. Residues: CASSLASFGTEAFF. The genes are TRBV7-9 and TRBJ1-1; D uncertain. The CDR3 has 14 residues. The V gene's germline CDR1 is SEHNR and CDR2 FQNEAQ (reference sequence). V dropped 0 bases and J dropped 4 bases, with 9 bases sitting between them.

The genes are TRBV29-1 and TRBJ2-6, with TRBD1 identical over 7 bases. Germline lookup yields CDR1 SQVTM and CDR2 ANQGSEA. V lost 5 bases to trimming and J lost 4 bases; unmatched junction nucleotides: 8. The CDR3 runs 15 residues. The CDR3: CSVSTTGSGANVLTF. CDR3 sequence (DNA): TGCAGCGTTTCGACGACAGGGTCCGGGGCCAACGTCCTGACTTTC.

The gene calls are TRBV28 and TRBJ1-2; D gene ambiguous. Germline V gene sequence: CDR1 MDHEN, CDR2 SYDVKM. V lost 5 bases, J lost 3 bases, and 7 bases lay in between. The CDR3 extends over 12 amino acids. CDR3 nucleotide sequence: TGTGCCAGCAGTATTCCCTACTATGGCTACACCTTC. As protein: CASSIPYYGYTF.

The chain employs TRBV6-5 and TRBJ2-7; tentatively, D is TRBD2 (6 bases). From germline, CDR1 is MNHEY and CDR2 SVGAGI. The length of the CDR3 is 14 residues. Trimming took 5 bases from V and 4 from J, leaving 15 bases between them. Written as DNA, the CDR3 is TGTGCCAGCAGTAAAACGGGAGTTTCGTACGAGCAGTACTTC. Encoded protein: CASSKTGVSYEQYF.

This clone was detected only a few times. The rearrangement uses TRBV18 and TRBJ2-1; D is undetermined. Germline V gene sequence: CDR1 KGHSH, CDR2 LQKENI. The CDR3 loop spans 12 amino acids. V was clipped by 0 bases and J by 9 bases, with 6 bases between them. This CDR3 reads CASSPPGGEQFF. The CDR3 region has the DNA TGTGCCAGCTCACCACCGGGTGGTGAGCAGTTCTTC.

There are a few counts of this clone. The chain employs TRBV5-1 and TRBJ1-2; TRBD1 matches at 7 bases. The ends lost 2 bases at V and 3 bases at J; junction bases unmatched: 4. CDR3 length: 14 residues. The germline V gene has CDR1 SGHRS and CDR2 YFSETQ. CDR3 residues: CASSLQGIDYGYTF. CDR3 sequence (DNA): TGCGCCAGCAGCTTACAGGGGATCGACTATGGCTACACCTTC.

This clone showed up just a few times. The rearrangement links TRBV28 to TRBJ1-1; D is uncertain. Germline V gives CDR1 MDHEN, CDR2 SYDVKM. V was cut by 7 bases and J by 6 bases, with 15 bases left in between. This CDR3 is 13 amino acids long. CDR3 nucleotide sequence: TGTGCCAGCACCGACCTCGGTGGCCCTGAAGCTTTCTTT. Its protein is CASTDLGGPEAFF.

The sample holds one count of this clone. The V call is TRBV2, the J call TRBJ1-1; TRBD1 might be the D (6 bases). CDR1 is SNHLY, CDR2 FYNNEI, per germline. V lost 5 bases, J lost 1 base, and 23 bases lay in between. The CDR3 length is 18 residues. The CDR3 DNA is TGTGCCAGCAGTTACTTACCCGATAGACGGGGGCCGAACACTGAAGCTTTCTTT. This codes for CASSYLPDRRGPNTEAFF.

The rearrangement joins TRBV4-1 to TRBJ1-3, with TRBD1 as a possible D gene (5 bases). The CDR3 runs to 17 residues. V was cut by 0 bases and J by 3 bases, with 15 bases left in between. The germline V gene encodes CDR1 MGHRA and CDR2 YSYEKL. The CDR3 DNA follows: TGCGCCAGCAGCCAAGATCCAAAAGGACACAGTGGAAACACCATATATTTT. Protein: CASSQDPKGHSGNTIYF.

This clone was observed a handful of times. V usage is TRBV7-3 and J usage is TRBJ2-6, with 11 bases identical to TRBD2. The V gene's germline CDR1 is SGHTA and CDR2 FQGTGA. CDR3 size: 16 residues. V was clipped by 5 bases and J by 0 bases; unmatched bases: 0. Written as DNA, the CDR3 is TGTGCCAGCAGCGGGACTAGCGGCTCTGGGGCCAACGTCCTGACTTTC. It codes for CASSGTSGSGANVLTF.

This clone was seen only a few times. This chain uses TRBV5-4 with TRBJ2-3; possibly TRBD2 for D (6 bases). This CDR3 has 16 residues. Germline assignment: CDR1 SGHNT and CDR2 YYREEE (reference sequence). Trimming took off 4 bases at V and 1 base at J, with 16 bases between the two ends. CDR3 DNA sequence: TGTGCCAGCAGCCAAGATCTTAGCGGTGGCACAGATACGCAGTATTTT. Translated: CASSQDLSGGTDTQYF.

The table lists this clone with a few counts. The genes are TRBV11-2 and TRBJ2-1, with 7 bases fitting TRBD1. V trimming: 11 bases; J trimming: 3 bases; junction bases outside the gene matches: 10. This CDR3 comprises 14 residues. Per the germline V gene, CDR1 is SGHAT and CDR2 is FQNNGV. The CDR3 bases are TGTGCCCAACAAAGGGGGCAGCACTACAATGAGCAGTTCTTC. Translated: CAQQRGQHYNEQFF.

In its sample, this clone was seen a few times. V is TRBV5-1 and J is TRBJ2-5; TRBD2 might be the D (5 bases). Trimming took 5 bases from V and 4 from J, leaving 12 bases between them. The CDR3 spans 13 residues. Per germline, CDR1 SGHRS and CDR2 YFSETQ. The CDR3 DNA follows: TGCGCCAGCAGTTCGGGGATGGGAGAGACCCAGTACTTC. Its translation is CASSSGMGETQYF.

The chain recombines TRBV7-9 with TRBJ1-2; 8 positions match TRBD1. The germline gives CDR1 SEHNR, CDR2 FQNEAQ (reference sequence). The CDR3 consists of 11 residues. V shed 9 bases, J shed 8 bases, and the junction held 5 bases outside the gene matches. The CDR3 region is CASGQGFGYTF. CDR3 nucleotides: TGTGCCAGTGGACAGGGTTTCGGCTACACCTTC.

This clone was found a few times. The chain is built from TRBV2 and TRBJ1-5; 9 positions match TRBD1. With 5 bases clipped from V and 0 bases from J, the junction kept 2 bases outside the gene matches. Germline loops: CDR1 SNHLY, CDR2 FYNNEI. There are 15 residues in the CDR3. The CDR3 loop is CASSWGQGSNQPQHF. The CDR3, as DNA: TGTGCCAGCAGTTGGGGACAGGGTAGCAATCAGCCCCAGCATTTT.

The V call is TRBV7-3, the J call TRBJ2-3; D call uncertain. CDR1 and CDR2 (germline): SGHTA, FQGTGA. The CDR3 runs to 10 residues. Trimming stripped 10 bases from V and 4 bases from J, with 6 bases between. CDR3 loop: CANSPDTQYF. For the CDR3, the DNA is TGTGCCAACAGTCCAGATACGCAGTATTTT.

V is TRBV18 and J is TRBJ2-5, with 7 bases that match TRBD2. J gave up 1 base and V 6 bases, and 2 bases lay outside the gene matches. Germline-derived CDR1 and CDR2 are KGHSH and LQKENI. The CDR3 contains 13 residues. This CDR3 reads CASSGGSQETQYF. The CDR3 bases are TGTGCCAGCTCCGGCGGGAGCCAAGAGACCCAGTACTTC.

Only a few counts were recorded for this clone. This chain connects TRBV7-9 to TRBJ2-5; TRBD2 is a possible D gene (5 bases). Germline lookup yields CDR1 SEHNR and CDR2 FQNEAQ (reference sequence). The V end lost 3 bases, the J end lost 2 bases, and 13 bases lay between the germline ends. The CDR3 spans 15 residues. CDR3 amino acids: CASSFEGARQETQYF. The CDR3 DNA follows: TGTGCCAGCAGCTTTGAGGGAGCGAGACAAGAGACCCAGTACTTC.

V and J are TRBV6-1 and TRBJ2-1; unclear D gene. Germline CDR1 and CDR2: MNHNS and SASEGT. The V end was cut by 6 bases, the J end by 8 bases, with 17 bases between. This CDR3 has 14 residues. In DNA, the CDR3 is TGTGCCAGCAGAAGAAGCTTATTAAGGGATGAGCAGTTCTTC. Its protein is CASRRSLLRDEQFF.